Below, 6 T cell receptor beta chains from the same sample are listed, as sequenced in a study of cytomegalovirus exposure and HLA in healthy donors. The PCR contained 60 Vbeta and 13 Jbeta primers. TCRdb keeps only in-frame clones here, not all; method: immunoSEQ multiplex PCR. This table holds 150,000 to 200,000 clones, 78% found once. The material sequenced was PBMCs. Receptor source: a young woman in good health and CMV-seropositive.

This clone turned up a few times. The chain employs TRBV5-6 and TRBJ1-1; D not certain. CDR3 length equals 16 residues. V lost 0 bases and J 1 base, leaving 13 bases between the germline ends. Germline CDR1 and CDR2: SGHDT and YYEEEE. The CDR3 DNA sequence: TGTGCCAGCAGCTTGGTAACCGCGGGAGGGAACACTGAAGCTTTCTTT. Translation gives CASSLVTAGGNTEAFF.

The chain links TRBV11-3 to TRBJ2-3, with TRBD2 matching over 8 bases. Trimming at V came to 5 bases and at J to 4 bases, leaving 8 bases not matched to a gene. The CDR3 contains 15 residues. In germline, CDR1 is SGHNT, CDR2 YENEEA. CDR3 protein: CASSPGSGKADTQYF. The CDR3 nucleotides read TGTGCCAGCAGCCCGGGTAGCGGGAAGGCAGATACGCAGTATTTT.

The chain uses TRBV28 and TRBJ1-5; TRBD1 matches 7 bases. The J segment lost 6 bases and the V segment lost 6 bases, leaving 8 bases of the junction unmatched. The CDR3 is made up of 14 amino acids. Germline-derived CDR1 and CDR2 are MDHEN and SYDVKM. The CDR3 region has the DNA TGTGCCAGCAGCCGACTCGACAGGGTTCAGCCCCAGCATTTT. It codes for CASSRLDRVQPQHF.

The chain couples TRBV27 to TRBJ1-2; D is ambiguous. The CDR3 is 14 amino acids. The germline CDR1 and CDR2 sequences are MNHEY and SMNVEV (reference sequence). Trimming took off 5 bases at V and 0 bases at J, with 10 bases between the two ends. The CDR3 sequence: CASSPLRSNYGYTF. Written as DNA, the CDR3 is TGTGCCAGCAGTCCCTTGAGGTCTAACTATGGCTACACCTTC.

CDR3 nucleotide sequence: TGTGCCATCAGTGAGTTGTACTCGGGGGACCTTAGCACAGATACGCAGTATTTT. Amino acids: CAISELYSGDLSTDTQYF. The V gene is TRBV10-3, the J gene TRBJ2-3; the D gene is possibly TRBD2 (6 bases). V lost 1 base and J lost 0, with 17 bases in between. The length of the CDR3 is 18 residues. CDR1 and CDR2 from the germline V gene are ENHRY and SYGVKD.

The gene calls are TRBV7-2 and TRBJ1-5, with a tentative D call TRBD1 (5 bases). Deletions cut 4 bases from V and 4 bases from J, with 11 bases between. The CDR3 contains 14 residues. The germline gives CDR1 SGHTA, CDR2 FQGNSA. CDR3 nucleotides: TGTGCCAGCAGCTGGAGGGGAGGGAATCAGCCCCAGCATTTT. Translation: CASSWRGGNQPQHF.